This TCR beta chain was recovered during a study of T cells expressing NK-cell markers. Reanalyzing the 5' RACE reads, TCRdb keeps one entry per CDR3 protein, without DNA. The sample totals about 460,000 distinct CDR3 sequences. The sequenced sample consisted of blood T cells: a sorted CD56 or NKG2C T cell subset, CD4+ or CD8+ T cells, or bulk PBMC T cells (not recorded which). The TCR sequence derives from a woman in her forties or fifties in good health.

CDR3 loop: CASSGQGSFNQPQHF. This rearrangement joins TRBV7-2 to TRBJ1-5; TCRdb designates TRBD1, a call that cannot be tested without DNA. The V gene's germline CDR1 is SGHTA and CDR2 FQGNSA. The CDR3 contains 15 residues.